These 21 T cell receptor beta chains came from one sample sequenced in a study of T cells in women clearing cervical HPV infection. Method: immunoSEQ multiplex PCR; TCRdb's copy keeps in-frame clones and lacks some. With approximately 44,000 clones in the sample, the ten largest clones hold 7.6%. Sequenced: blood buffy coat. Source of these receptors: a woman aged 18 to 75 with a cervical HPV16 infection that either progressed to CIN3+ or cleared (not recorded which).

With respect to this clone: The CDR3 goes on 3 residues after the read ends, and that part is filled in from the germline J gene. This chain connects TRBV7-9 to TRBJ1-2; TRBD1 matches 7 bases. There are 14 residues in the CDR3. The germline V gene encodes CDR1 SEHNR and CDR2 FQNEAQ (reference sequence). The CDR3 bases that were read are TGTGCCAGCAGCCTGACAGGGTTGCTGTCGGGC. It codes for CASSLTGLLSG. From start to end, the CDR3 is CASSLTGLLSGYTF. The whole variable domain, filled in from reference TRBV7-9 and TRBJ1-2, reads DTGVSQNPRHKITKRGQNVTFRCDPISEHNRLYWYRQTLGQGPEFLTYFQNEAQLEKSRLLSDRFSAERPKGSFSTLEIQRTEQGDSAMYLCASSLTGLLSGYTFGSGTRLTVV.

Regarding this clone: The CDR3 is cut off 3 residues early in the read; its end comes from the germline J gene. The rearrangement uses TRBV20-1 and TRBJ2-3; D perhaps matches TRBD1 (5 bases). V lost 4 bases and J lost 1, with 18 bases in between. Germline V gene lookup returns CDR1 DFQATT and CDR2 SNEGSKA (reference sequence). CDR3 size: 16 residues. Here the CDR3 reads CSATGRLVGRTDTQYF. The CDR3 DNA, read in part, is TGCAGTGCTACAGGGCGGCTCGTCGGTCGCACAGATACG.

Details on this clone: The CDR3 end falls 3 residues outside the read, so it is completed with the germline J gene. The chain joins TRBV4-1 to TRBJ2-5, with 8 bases lining up with TRBD1. V lost 1 base and J lost 4; bases outside the gene matches: 5. The CDR3 spans 15 residues. Per germline, CDR1 MGHRA and CDR2 YSYEKL. Partial CDR3 DNA: TGCGCCAGCAGCCAAGGTCGACAGGGGAGAGAGACC. Translation gives CASSQGRQGRET. The complete CDR3 sequence is CASSQGRQGRETQYF.

In the case of this clone: The CDR3 extends 3 residues past the end of the read, so its final part is completed from the germline J gene. The chain is built from TRBV29-1 and TRBJ2-2; TRBD1 matches at 10 bases. Losses at the gene ends were 0 bases for V and 3 bases for J; bases not matched to a gene: 4. In germline, CDR1 is SQVTM, CDR2 ANQGSEA. The CDR3 length is 16 residues. CDR3 region: CSVEDTGQGDTGELFF. CDR3 DNA, as far as it was read: TGCAGCGTTGAAGATACCGGACAGGGGGACACCGGGGAG.

A remark on this clone: The read terminates 3 residues before the CDR3 end, so the remaining end is supplied by the germline J gene. V usage is TRBV5-1 and J usage is TRBJ1-1; the match to TRBD1 covers 10 bases. The CDR3 has 14 amino acids. V lost 3 bases to trimming and J lost 5 bases; unmatched junction nucleotides: 4. Germline CDR1 reads SGHRS; CDR2 reads YFSETQ. The CDR3 DNA, read in part, is TGCGCCAGCAGCTCGGGACAGGGGAGAACTGAA. Translation gives CASSSGQGRTE. The whole CDR3 protein is CASSSGQGRTEAFF.

As to this clone: The read ends 3 residues shy of where the CDR3 ends; the end is completed using the germline J gene. The chain links TRBV19 to TRBJ1-5; D ambiguous. The CDR3 covers 13 residues. In germline, CDR1 is LNHDA, CDR2 SQIVND (reference sequence). V lost 3 bases to trimming and J lost 4 bases, with 7 bases between them. Incomplete CDR3 DNA: TGTGCCAGTAGTATCGAGGTTAATCAGCCC. Translated: CASSIEVNQP. The whole CDR3 sequence reads CASSIEVNQPQHF.

As for this clone: From the germline J gene comes the end of the CDR3, since the read stops 3 residues before it. The chain joins TRBV19 to TRBJ2-2; 7 bases match TRBD1. The CDR3 is 15 residues long. Germline CDR1 LNHDA, CDR2 SQIVND (reference sequence). The junction had 5 bases not matched to a gene; V was cut back by 6 bases and J by 1 base. CDR3 amino acids: CASRLQGRNTGELFF. The covered CDR3 bases are TGTGCCAGTAGGCTACAGGGGAGGAACACCGGGGAG.

As regards this clone: The missing CDR3 end, 3 residues past where the read stops, is filled in from the germline J gene. The chain recombines TRBV6-1 with TRBJ1-2; 9 positions agree with TRBD1. Looked up from germline, CDR1 is MNHNS and CDR2 is SASEGT. CDR3 length: 16 amino acids. CDR3 sequence: CASSARTGAITDGYTF. CDR3 DNA, as far as it was read: TGTGCCAGCAGTGCTCGGACAGGGGCCATCACCGACGGC.

In regard to this clone: The read finishes 3 residues shy of the CDR3 end, and the germline J gene is used to complete it. The chain employs TRBV7-2 and TRBJ2-3; the match to TRBD2 covers 9 bases. This CDR3 has 15 residues. With V trimmed by 7 bases and J by 3 bases, 8 bases remained unmatched. Germline V CDR1 and CDR2: SGHTA, FQGNSA. CDR3 DNA, as far as it was read: TGTGCCAGCACCCTCGGCGGGAGGGCAACAGATACG. The encoded protein is CASTLGGRATDT. The complete CDR3 sequence is CASTLGGRATDTQYF.

With respect to this clone: With the read ending 3 residues before the CDR3 end, the germline J gene is used to fill in that end. The genes are TRBV5-6 and TRBJ1-1; possibly TRBD1 for D (5 bases). Germline loops: CDR1 SGHDT, CDR2 YYEEEE. V shed 8 bases and J shed 1 base, with 6 bases lying between them. This CDR3 region has 11 residues. The CDR3 is CASGQNTEAFF. Partial CDR3 DNA: TGTGCCAGTGGACAGAACACTGAA.

Worth noting for this clone: Coverage ceases 3 residues before the CDR3 finishes, and the germline J gene fills in the end. The chain uses TRBV30 and TRBJ1-1; TRBD1 matches 7 bases. The germline gives CDR1 GTSNPN, CDR2 SVGIG (reference sequence). The CDR3 loop spans 15 amino acids. V lost 4 bases, J lost 0 bases, and 8 bases stayed unmatched. The CDR3 bases that were read are TGTGCCTGGATGACAGGGCCTCTGGTGAACACTGAA. This codes for CAWMTGPLVNTE. In full, the CDR3 reads CAWMTGPLVNTEAFF.

Concerning this clone itself: The read ends 3 residues early relative to the CDR3; the germline J gene fills the gap. The rearrangement uses TRBV7-9 and TRBJ2-5; a weak D match, TRBD2 (5 bases). Germline assignment: CDR1 SEHNR and CDR2 FQNEAQ (reference sequence). The CDR3 is made up of 14 amino acids. V lost 6 bases and J 3 bases, leaving 14 bases between the germline ends. The CDR3 bases that were read are TGTGCCAGCAGTCCACTAGGTACAAAAGAGACC. Translated, it gives CASSPLGTKET. The whole CDR3 protein reads CASSPLGTKETQYF.

Worth noting for this clone: The CDR3 end falls 3 residues outside the read, so it is completed with the germline J gene. The genes are TRBV20-1 and TRBJ1-4, with D possibly matching TRBD1 (6 bases). V lost 0 bases and J lost 0, with 8 bases in between. Germline lookup yields CDR1 DFQATT and CDR2 SNEGSKA (reference sequence). The CDR3 has 15 amino acids. The part of the CDR3 DNA that was read is TGCAGTGCTAGAGACGGACAGTCAACTAATGAAAAA. Protein: CSARDGQSTNEK. The whole CDR3 sequence is CSARDGQSTNEKLFF.

Details on this clone: The read comes to an end 3 residues before the CDR3 does, leaving the germline J gene to fill in the end. This chain joins TRBV29-1 and TRBJ1-3; D unclear. CDR1 SQVTM and CDR2 ANQGSEA come from the germline V gene. The CDR3 covers 12 residues. Trimming left V 8 bases short and J 0 bases short, with 8 bases between. The CDR3 DNA, read in part, is TGCAGCATCCGCGGCTCTGGAAACACC. Protein product: CSIRGSGNT. In full, the CDR3 is CSIRGSGNTIYF. The full variable domain, its missing parts supplied by reference TRBV29-1 and TRBJ1-3, is SAVISQKPSRDICQRGTSLTIQCQVDSQVTMMFWYRQQPGQSLTLIATANQGSEATYESGFVIDKFPISRPNLTFSTLTVSNMSPEDSSIYLCSIRGSGNTIYFGEGSWLTVV.

With respect to this clone: The read is 3 residues too short to cover the CDR3 end, so that end is filled in from the germline J gene. This chain joins TRBV11-2 and TRBJ1-1; a possible D gene is TRBD1 (5 bases). Germline CDR1 is SGHAT and CDR2 is FQNNGV. V shed 5 bases and J shed 7 bases, with 14 bases lying between them. There are 13 residues in the CDR3. The CDR3 DNA, read in part, is TGTGCCAGCAGCATACCGGACACGATTGAA. It specifies CASSIPDTIE. Given in full, the CDR3 is CASSIPDTIEAFF.

As regards this clone: Sequencing ends 3 residues short of the CDR3 end; the germline J gene provides the rest. V gene TRBV7-8 combines with J gene TRBJ1-5, with 9 bases that match TRBD1. The CDR3 spans 17 residues. Germline assignment: CDR1 SGHVS and CDR2 FQNEAQ. The ends lost 1 base at V and 2 bases at J; junction bases unmatched: 6. The CDR3 is CASSLDRDRERNQPQHF. The covered CDR3 bases are TGTGCCAGCAGCTTAGATAGGGACAGGGAACGCAATCAGCCC.

A remark on this clone: Read coverage stops 3 residues before the CDR3 terminus; the germline J gene supplies the remainder. This chain uses TRBV7-3 with TRBJ1-1; D is uncertain. Trimming cost V 5 bases and J 4 bases, with 17 bases left between them. CDR3 size: 15 residues. Germline assignment: CDR1 SGHTA and CDR2 FQGTGA. The CDR3 loop is CASSPARGTATEAFF. The covered CDR3 bases are TGTGCCAGCAGCCCCGCGCGGGGTACGGCCACTGAA.

A word on this clone: Read coverage stops 3 residues before the CDR3 terminus; the germline J gene supplies the remainder. This chain uses TRBV10-3 with TRBJ2-7; 7 positions agree with TRBD2. Germline V gene lookup returns CDR1 ENHRY and CDR2 SYGVKD. The CDR3 consists of 14 residues. J gave up 4 bases and V 7 bases, and 10 bases lay outside the gene matches. CDR3 sequence: CAINPGLSGYEQYF. The part of the CDR3 DNA that was read is TGTGCCATCAACCCGGGACTATCGGGTTACGAG.

CDR3 protein: CAISGPGDLGTARAVDEQFF. The part of the CDR3 DNA that was read is TGTGCCATCAGTGGGCCCGGGGACCTCGGGACAGCCCGGGCCGTGGATGAG. The chain joins TRBV10-3 to TRBJ2-1, with 7 bases fitting TRBD1. The read comes to an end 3 residues before the CDR3 does, leaving the germline J gene to fill in the end. The CDR3 runs 20 residues. Germline trimming cut 4 bases from V and 8 bases from J; bases unmatched to any gene: 26. Germline V gene data show CDR1 as ENHRY and CDR2 as SYGVKD.

Of note for this clone: The observed sequence ends 3 residues before the CDR3 terminus, with the missing tail filled in from the germline J gene. This chain joins TRBV6-2 or TRBV6-3 and TRBJ2-1; 7 bases agree with TRBD1. Germline V gene lookup returns CDR1 MNHEY and CDR2 SVGEGT. The trim removed 3 bases at V and 4 bases at J, leaving 12 bases unmatched. This CDR3 spans 17 amino acids. The CDR3 loop is CASSYRAGGYLYNEQFF. The CDR3 bases that were read are TGTGCCAGCAGTTATAGGGCAGGGGGATATCTTTACAATGAG.

Points on this clone: The read falls 3 residues short of the CDR3 end, and the missing part is taken from the germline J gene. This sequence joins TRBV7-3 and TRBJ2-1; 7 bases line up with TRBD2. The CDR3 consists of 15 residues. V dropped 5 bases and J dropped 4; count of bases not matched to a gene: 8. The V gene's germline CDR1 is SGHTA and CDR2 FQGTGA. Incomplete CDR3 DNA: TGTGCCAGCAGCCGGGGGGAACAGAGGTACAATGAG. Translated: CASSRGEQRYNE. The complete CDR3 reads CASSRGEQRYNEQFF. Filled out from reference TRBV7-3 and TRBJ2-1, the complete variable domain reads GAGVSQTPSNKVTEKGKYVELRCDPISGHTALYWYRQSLGQGPEFLIYFQGTGAADDSGLPNDRFFAVRPEGSVSTLKIQRTERGDSAVYLCASSRGEQRYNEQFFGPGTRLTVL.